This T cell receptor beta chain was found in a study of Ad26.COV2.S vaccination and SARS-CoV-2 variants. At the level of the study: By the intramuscular route, Ad26.COV2.S was given once, or twice 56 days apart.

Noted treatment: around 19 received Ad26.COV2.S at low or high dose, single or two shots; 5 received placebo; per-sample allocation not given. Specimen acquisition occurred on day 63 following the initial vaccine or placebo injection. Germline V CDR1 and CDR2: SGDLS, YYNGEE. This CDR3 contains 15 residues. Trimming took off 0 bases at V and 2 bases at J, with 12 bases between the two ends. Sequencing used immunoSEQ multiplex PCR; TCRdb keeps in-frame clones, though not all of them. Of under 550,000 clones in the sample, more than 75% were seen once. This TCR came from a person aged 18-65 years who received the Ad26.COV2.S COVID-19 vaccine or a placebo. The material sequenced was peripheral blood, taken in a trial of Ad26.COV2.S vaccine versus placebo. J is TRBJ2-7 and V is TRBV9, with a weak D call TRBD2 (6 bases). The CDR3 sequence: CASSVVGGTAYEQYF. CDR3 nucleotides: TGTGCCAGCAGCGTAGTGGGGGGAACTGCCTACGAGCAGTACTTC.